The clone carrying this T cell receptor beta chain occurred many times. This record belongs to a study of regulatory T cells in long-lasting Graves disease. CDR3 size: 14 residues. Germline V CDR1 and CDR2: MNHEY, SVGAGI. Building the TCR beta libraries relied on iRepertoire HTBI primers, and CDR3 regions underwent Arm-PCR. A single record per CDR3 protein comes from TCRdb applying MiXCR to the multiplex PCR reads. The data contain around 500,000 distinct CDR3 sequences, 15% to 20% of them singletons. Time point: newly diagnosed GD, antithyroid drugs for less than 3 months. Following extraction of RNA from PBMCs, that RNA was used to make the TCR library. This same sample was also part of a study on T cells in Graves' hyperthyroidism and ophthalmopathy. From that report: Criteria for exclusion of patients were uncontrolled infection, other autoimmune disease, pregnancy or lactation. On the basis of clinical symptoms, serum thyroxine and TRAb, thyroid ultrasound and orbital computed tomography, diagnoses were made.

The V call is TRBV6-5, the J call TRBJ2-3, with TRBD2 matching over 9 bases. The J call may be incorrect, as the DNA end agrees better with TRBJ2-5. This sequence originates from a woman aged 35 to 59 with Graves disease. Material: peripheral blood mononuclear cells (PBMCs), obtained at new diagnosis, from a patient treated with antithyroid drugs. CDR3 sequence reads: CASSYSGTSRSQYF. Here the CDR3 DNA reads TGTGCCAGCAGTTACTCTGGGACTAGCAGGTCCCAGTACTTC.